This T cell receptor beta chain was recorded in a study of PD-1 blockade in classical Hodgkin lymphoma. Study conclusions and caveats: Newly diagnosed patients were reported to exhibit reduced baseline TCR diversity relative to healthy donors.

Brentuximab vedotin exposure varied, and every patient relapsed after autologous stem cell transplantation. The protocol was immunoSEQ multiplex PCR, while the TCRdb copy is restricted to in-frame clones and leaves out a portion. This table has 90,000 or so clones, 80% to 95% appearing once. The V and J ends lost 6 bases and 6 bases respectively, with 10 bases between them. Germline V gene lookup returns CDR1 SQVTM and CDR2 ANQGSEA. This CDR3 contains 11 residues. For this clone: Its cognate antigen is unknown.

This TCR derives from a human donor with classical Hodgkin lymphoma. The source was peripheral blood mononuclear cells (PBMCs), collected before the second cycle of nivolumab. The genes are TRBV29-1 and TRBJ2-3; possibly TRBD1 for D (6 bases). The CDR3 DNA reads TGCAGCGTGGGGACAATGGATACGCAGTATTTT. Its protein product is CSVGTMDTQYF.